The clone carrying this TCR beta chain was seen only once. The sample is drawn from a study of T cell responses to AZD1222 COVID-19 vaccine. This CDR3 has 15 amino acids. CDR1 SGHTA and CDR2 FQGNSA come from the germline V gene. Trimming left V 1 base short and J 0 bases short, with 10 bases between. Clones were sequenced by immunoSEQ multiplex PCR, and TCRdb holds only the in-frame ones, with some missing. The sample shows roughly 75,000 clones, about nine tenths of them seen only once. The sample in question was peripheral blood, obtained 28 days after the second AZD1222 dose. The origin of this receptor is an adult who received the AZD1222 COVID-19 vaccine. The chain is built from TRBV7-2 and TRBJ2-7; D unresolved. This CDR3 reads CASSLDNYNSYEQYF. In DNA, the CDR3 is TGTGCCAGCAGCTTAGACAACTACAACTCCTACGAGCAGTACTTC.